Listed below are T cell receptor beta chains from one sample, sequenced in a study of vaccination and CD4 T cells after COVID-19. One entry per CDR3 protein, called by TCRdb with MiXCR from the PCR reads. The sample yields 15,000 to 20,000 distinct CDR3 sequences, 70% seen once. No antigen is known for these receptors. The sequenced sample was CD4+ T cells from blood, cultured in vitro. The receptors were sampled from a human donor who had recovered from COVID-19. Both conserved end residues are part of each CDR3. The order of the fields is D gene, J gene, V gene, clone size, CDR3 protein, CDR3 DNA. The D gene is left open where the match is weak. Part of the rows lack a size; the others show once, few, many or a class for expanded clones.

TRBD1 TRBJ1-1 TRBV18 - CASSPDRGIEAFF TGTGCCAGCTCACCTGACAGGGGGATAGAAGCTTTCTTT
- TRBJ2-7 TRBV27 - CASSLTDTYEQYF TGTGCCAGCAGTTTAACAGACACCTACGAGCAGTACTTC
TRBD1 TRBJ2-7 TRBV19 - CASSLQGTAVYEQYF TGTGCCAGTAGTCTCCAGGGGACAGCGGTTTACGAGCAGTACTTC
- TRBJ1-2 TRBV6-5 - CASSYPGGYTF TGTGCCAGCAGTTATCCCGGGGGCTACACCTTC
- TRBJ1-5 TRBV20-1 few CSARALGNAPNQPQHF TGCAGTGCTAGAGCCCTAGGGAACGCCCCAAATCAGCCCCAGCATTTT
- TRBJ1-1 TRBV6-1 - CASSLSGTQNTEAFF TGTGCCAGCAGTCTTTCCGGGACCCAGAACACTGAAGCTTTCTTT
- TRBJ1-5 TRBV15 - CATSRDRAGVQPQHF TGTGCCACCAGCAGAGATAGGGCAGGGGTTCAGCCCCAGCATTTT
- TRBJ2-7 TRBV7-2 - CASSFTGPPEGQYF TGTGCCAGCAGCTTTACCGGGCCTCCAGAGGGGCAGTACTTC
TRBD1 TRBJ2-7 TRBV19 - CASIGDSDDEQYF TGTGCCAGTATAGGGGACAGTGACGACGAGCAGTACTTC
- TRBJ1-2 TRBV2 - CASSYRDLGYTF TGTGCCAGCAGTTACAGGGATTTAGGCTACACCTTC
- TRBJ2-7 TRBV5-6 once CASSAYTPGLGEQYF TGTGCCAGCAGCGCGTATACCCCAGGCCTGGGTGAGCAGTACTTC
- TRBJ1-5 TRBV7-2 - CAGSLDGKDNQPQHF TGTGCCGGCAGCTTAGACGGTAAGGACAATCAGCCCCAGCATTTT
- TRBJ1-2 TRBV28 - CAILLRDRSGGYTF TGTGCCATCCTACTTAGGGACCGCTCAGGTGGCTACACCTTC
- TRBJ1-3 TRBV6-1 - CASSDWISGGNTIYF TGTGCCAGCAGTGATTGGATCTCGGGGGGAAACACCATATATTTT
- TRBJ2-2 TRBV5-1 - CASSLGVAANTGELFF TGCGCCAGCAGCTTGGGGGTAGCGGCGAACACCGGGGAGCTGTTTTTT
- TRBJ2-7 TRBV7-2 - CASSPLLGLNYEQYF TGTGCCAGCAGCCCACTTTTGGGACTTAACTACGAGCAGTACTTC
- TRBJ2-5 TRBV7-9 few CASSVDSQETQYF TGTGCCAGCAGCGTAGACAGCCAAGAGACCCAGTACTTC
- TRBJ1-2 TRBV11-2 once CASSSLARGEDGYTF TGTGCCAGCAGCTCCCTTGCCCGGGGGGAGGATGGCTACACCTTC
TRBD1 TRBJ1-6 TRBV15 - CATSPTGDNTPLHF TGTGCCACCAGTCCCACAGGGGACAATACACCCCTCCACTTT
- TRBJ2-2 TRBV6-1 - CASSEASDSTGELFF TGTGCCAGCAGTGAAGCGTCGGACAGCACCGGGGAGCTGTTTTTT
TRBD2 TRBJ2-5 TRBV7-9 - CASSYSGSIGETQYF TGTGCCAGCAGCTACAGCGGGAGTATTGGAGAGACCCAGTACTTC
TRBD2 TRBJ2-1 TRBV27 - CASSLSKPSGNNEQFF TGTGCCAGCAGTTTAAGCAAGCCTAGCGGAAACAATGAGCAGTTCTTC
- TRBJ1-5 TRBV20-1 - CSAGARGVRGGNQPQHF TGCAGTGCTGGAGCTCGGGGCGTCAGAGGCGGCAATCAGCCCCAGCATTTT
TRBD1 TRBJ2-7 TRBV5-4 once CASSPGQGPLEQYF TGTGCCAGCAGCCCGGGACAGGGGCCACTAGAGCAGTACTTC
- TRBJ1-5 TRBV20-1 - CSARIGGYSNQPQHF TGCAGTGCCCGTATCGGGGGCTATAGCAATCAGCCCCAGCATTTT
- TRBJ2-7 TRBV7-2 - CASSGESGTSYEQYF TGTGCCAGCAGCGGGGAATCCGGGACCTCCTACGAGCAGTACTTC
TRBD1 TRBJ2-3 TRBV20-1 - CSASTPTGVTDTQYF TGCAGTGCTAGTACTCCGACAGGGGTCACAGATACGCAGTATTTT
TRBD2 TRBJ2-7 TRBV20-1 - CSALSPRAGGGEQYF TGCAGTGCTCTATCCCCGCGGGCGGGGGGGGGCGAGCAGTACTTC